The T cell receptor beta chain described here comes from a study of blood T cells in healthy people across ages. The CDR3 contains 13 residues. Trimming shortened V by 5 bases and J by 3 bases, and 11 bases separated the two germline ends. Germline CDR1 is SGHTA and CDR2 is FQGNSA. A sample-barcoded 5' primer and a J-beta primer mix were used in a second PCR of roughly 7 to 12 cycles. TCRdb re-analysed the 5' RACE reads in MiXCR, keeping a single row per CDR3 protein. The table shows some 1.5 million distinct CDR3 sequences, with roughly 27% occurring only once. General study findings and limits: It was found that TCR beta diversity correlated strongly with the percentage of naive T cells. It was not known whether donors were CMV positive (a possible confounder of expanded clonotype changes).

Note on this clonotype: The antigen is not known.

The receptor was isolated from a woman aged 25 to 39 in good health. The chain combines TRBV7-2 with TRBJ2-7; the D gene is possibly TRBD2 (6 bases). Sequencing was done on a sample of blood. The CDR3 DNA sequence: TGTGCCAGCAGCATGGGACTGGGCTACGAGCAGTACTTC. Protein product: CASSMGLGYEQYF. Drawing the rest from reference TRBV7-2 and TRBJ2-7, the complete variable domain is GAGVSQSPSNKVTEKGKDVELRCDPISGHTALYWYRQSLGQGLEFLIYFQGNSAPDKSGLPSDRFSAERTGGSVSTLTIQRTQQEDSAVYLCASSMGLGYEQYFGPGTRLTVT.